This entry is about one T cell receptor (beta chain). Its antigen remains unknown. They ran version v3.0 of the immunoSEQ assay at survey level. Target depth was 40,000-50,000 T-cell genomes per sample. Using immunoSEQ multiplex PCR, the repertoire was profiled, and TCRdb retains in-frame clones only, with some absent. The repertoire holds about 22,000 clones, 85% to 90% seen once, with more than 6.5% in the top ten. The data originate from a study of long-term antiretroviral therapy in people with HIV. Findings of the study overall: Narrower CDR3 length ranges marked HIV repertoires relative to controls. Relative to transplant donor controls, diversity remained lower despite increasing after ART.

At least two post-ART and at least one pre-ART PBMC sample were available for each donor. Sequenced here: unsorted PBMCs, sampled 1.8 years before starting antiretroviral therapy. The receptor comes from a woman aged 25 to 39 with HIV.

The CDR3 reads CASTGTIGGYTF. CDR3 sequence (DNA): TGTGCCAGCACCGGGACCATCGGTGGCTACACCTTC. This sequence joins TRBV2 and TRBJ1-2, with a tentative D call TRBD1 (5 bases). Germline CDR1 SNHLY, CDR2 FYNNEI. V shed 7 bases and J shed 7 bases, with 13 bases lying between them. The CDR3 covers 12 residues.